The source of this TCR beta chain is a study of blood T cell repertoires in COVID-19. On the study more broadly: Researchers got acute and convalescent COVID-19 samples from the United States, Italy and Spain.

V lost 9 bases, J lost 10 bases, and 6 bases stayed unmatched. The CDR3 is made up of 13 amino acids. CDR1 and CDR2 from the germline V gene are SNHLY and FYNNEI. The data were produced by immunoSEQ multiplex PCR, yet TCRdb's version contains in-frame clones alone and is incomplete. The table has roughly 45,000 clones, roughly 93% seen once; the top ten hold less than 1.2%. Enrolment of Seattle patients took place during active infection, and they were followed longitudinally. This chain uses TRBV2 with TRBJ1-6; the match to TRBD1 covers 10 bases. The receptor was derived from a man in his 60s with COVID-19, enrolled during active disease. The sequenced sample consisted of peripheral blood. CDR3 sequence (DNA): TGTGCCAGTCGGACAGGGGGGGAGTCACCCCTCCACTTT. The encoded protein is CASRTGGESPLHF.